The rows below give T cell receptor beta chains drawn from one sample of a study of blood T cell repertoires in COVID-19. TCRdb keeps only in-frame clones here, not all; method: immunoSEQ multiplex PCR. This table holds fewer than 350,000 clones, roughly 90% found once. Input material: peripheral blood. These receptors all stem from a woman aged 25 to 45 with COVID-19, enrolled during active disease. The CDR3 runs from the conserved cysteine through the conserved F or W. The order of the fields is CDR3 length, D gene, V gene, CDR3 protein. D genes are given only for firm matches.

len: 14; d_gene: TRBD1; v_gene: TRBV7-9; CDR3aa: CASLDRVSYNEQFF
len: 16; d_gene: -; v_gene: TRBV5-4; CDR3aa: CASSPRPFQANSPLHF
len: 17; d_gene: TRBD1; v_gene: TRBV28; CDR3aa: CASSVTGTAYSNQPQHF
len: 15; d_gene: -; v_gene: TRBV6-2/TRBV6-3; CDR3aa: CASSYGGLSNQPQHF
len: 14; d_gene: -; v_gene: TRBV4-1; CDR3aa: CASSQAPGHYEQYF
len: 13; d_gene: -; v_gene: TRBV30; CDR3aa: CAWRKGNYNEQFF
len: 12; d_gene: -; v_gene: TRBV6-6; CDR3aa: CASSYGGTKVHF
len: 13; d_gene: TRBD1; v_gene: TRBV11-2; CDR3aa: CASSRGQNYGYTF
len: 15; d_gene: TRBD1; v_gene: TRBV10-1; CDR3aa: CAGRSGQEINYGYTF
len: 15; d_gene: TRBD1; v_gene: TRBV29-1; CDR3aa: CSVGSQVRGVNGYTF
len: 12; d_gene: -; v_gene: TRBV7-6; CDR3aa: CASSNGGESYTF
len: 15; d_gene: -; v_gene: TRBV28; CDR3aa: CASSLHTVSNQPQHF
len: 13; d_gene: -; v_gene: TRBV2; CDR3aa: CASSFQRGNIQYF
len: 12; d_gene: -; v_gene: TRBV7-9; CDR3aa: CASSFGRPDAFF
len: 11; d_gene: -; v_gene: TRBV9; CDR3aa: CASSVSGLRDF
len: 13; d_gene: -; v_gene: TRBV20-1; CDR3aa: CSASAGSPYEQYF
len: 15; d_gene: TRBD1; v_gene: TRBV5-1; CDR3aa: CASSLGTRGRETQYF
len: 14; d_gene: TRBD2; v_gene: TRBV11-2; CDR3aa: CASSYSGGTDTQYF
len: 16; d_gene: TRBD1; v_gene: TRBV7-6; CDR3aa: CASSIRGRESRETQYF
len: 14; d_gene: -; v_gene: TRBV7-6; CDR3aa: CASSLGGAASEAFF
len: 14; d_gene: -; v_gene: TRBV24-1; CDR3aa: CATSDPRVGTEAFF
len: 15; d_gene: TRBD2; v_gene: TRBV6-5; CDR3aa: CASRPTGEGLRAQYF
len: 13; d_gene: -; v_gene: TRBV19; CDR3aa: CASSVRAGNTIYF
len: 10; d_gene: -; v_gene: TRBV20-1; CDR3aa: CSASMAKGFF
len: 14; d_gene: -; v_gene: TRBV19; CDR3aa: CASRETRAKNIQYF
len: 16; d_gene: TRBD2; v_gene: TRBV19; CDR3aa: CASSTLAGALSNEQFF
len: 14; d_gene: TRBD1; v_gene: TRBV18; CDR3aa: CASSPEDRGHGYTF
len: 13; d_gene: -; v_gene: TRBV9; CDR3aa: CASSPGVGYEQYF
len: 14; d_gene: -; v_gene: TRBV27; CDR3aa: CASSSPRLNTEAFF
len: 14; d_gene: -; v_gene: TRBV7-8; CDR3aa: CASSLGSGPDTQYF
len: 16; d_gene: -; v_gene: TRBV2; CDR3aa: CASRSSTGGSGNTIYF
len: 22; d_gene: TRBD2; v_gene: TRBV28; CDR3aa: CASSLEMLGILAGGSNTGELFF
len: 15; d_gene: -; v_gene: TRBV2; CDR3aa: CASSVWGPGDYEQYF
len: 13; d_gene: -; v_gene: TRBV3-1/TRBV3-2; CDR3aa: CASSQGSGYEQYF
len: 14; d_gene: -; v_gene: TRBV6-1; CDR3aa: CASSEVALYGHPFF
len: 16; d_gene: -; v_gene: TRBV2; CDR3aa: CATSGRRDSSTDTQYF
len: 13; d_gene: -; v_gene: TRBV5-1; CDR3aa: CASSLTTYNEQFF
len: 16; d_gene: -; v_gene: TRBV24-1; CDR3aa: CATSDPYTGIEETQYF
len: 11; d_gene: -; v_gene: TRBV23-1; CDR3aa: CASSQRETQYF
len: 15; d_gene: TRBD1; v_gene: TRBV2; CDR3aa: CASSKFGQGKIPQYF
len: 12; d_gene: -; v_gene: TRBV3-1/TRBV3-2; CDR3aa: CASSAPGGEQYF
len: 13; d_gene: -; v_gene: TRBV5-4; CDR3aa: CASSSDTTYEQYF
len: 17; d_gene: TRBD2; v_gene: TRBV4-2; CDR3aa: CASSQASGGAGTDTQYF
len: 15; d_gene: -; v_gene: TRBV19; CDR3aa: CASRSGYGANQPQHF
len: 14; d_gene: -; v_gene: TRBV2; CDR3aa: CASRAGGIYNEQFF